This record looks at one T cell receptor (beta chain) sequence and its context. Authors' analysis steps: Estimates of nucleated cell counts were drawn from the amplification of reference gene primers. Sequenced by immunoSEQ multiplex PCR; TCRdb stores in-frame clones only, minus some. V, J and clone size are taken as reported in that table, and D and trimming were inferred from the DNA itself. The sample contains 130,000 to 150,000 clones, approximately 88% of which appear only once. This specimen comes from a study of blood T cell repertoires in COVID-19. Germline CDR1 and CDR2: MNHEY and SMNVEV (reference sequence). The CDR3 extends over 17 amino acids. Trimming removed 5 bases from V and 4 bases from J; junction bases left unmatched: 13.

The sequence was obtained from a woman in her forties or fifties with acute or convalescent COVID-19. This chain connects TRBV27 to TRBJ2-3; 9 nucleotides agree with TRBD1. Source material: peripheral blood. The chain's CDR3 is CASSKPRDREGADTQYF. The DNA for the CDR3 is TGTGCCAGCAGTAAACCTCGGGACAGGGAGGGTGCAGATACGCAGTATTTT.